The 15 T cell receptor beta chains below come from one sample, sequenced in a study of shared T cell receptors in the human thymus. The table came from immunoSEQ multiplex PCR; TCRdb's copy has only in-frame clones and leaves some out. The table lists roughly 410,000 clones, around 95% of them singletons. The sample was thymocytes. These receptors were collected from a human donor.

The chain has TRBV2 and TRBJ2-7; no definite D call. The CDR3 contains 11 residues. V shed 8 bases and J shed 2 bases, with 7 bases lying between them. Germline V gives CDR1 SNHLY, CDR2 FYNNEI. The CDR3 coding sequence is TGTGCCAGCGTTCGAGCCTACGAGCAGTACTTC. The encoded protein is CASVRAYEQYF.

The V and J genes are TRBV7-3 and TRBJ1-5; TRBD1 might be the D (5 bases). The CDR3 spans 14 residues. Germline CDR1 SGHTA, CDR2 FQGTGA. V shed 2 bases and J shed 3 bases, with 8 bases lying between them. CDR3 nucleotides: TGTGCCAGCAGCTTAGCGGGGGACAATCAGCCCCAGCATTTT. Its translation is CASSLAGDNQPQHF.

This clone was detected once. The rearrangement uses TRBV7-2 and TRBJ2-3, with TRBD2 matching over 11 bases. Germline assignment: CDR1 SGHTA and CDR2 FQGNSA. The CDR3 totals 16 residues. J was trimmed by 5 bases and V by 1 base; bases with no gene match: 5. The CDR3 nucleotides read TGTGCCAGCAGCTTAGAACTAGCGGGAGTGATAGATACGCAGTATTTT. Residues: CASSLELAGVIDTQYF.

The chain employs TRBV27 and TRBJ2-2, with 8 bases identical to TRBD1. Germline V CDR1 and CDR2: MNHEY, SMNVEV (reference sequence). With 0 bases clipped from V and 4 bases from J, the junction kept 7 bases outside the gene matches. This CDR3 is built from 17 residues. The CDR3 spells CASSLSEQGEVTGELFF. The CDR3 coding sequence is TGTGCCAGCAGTTTATCCGAACAGGGGGAAGTCACCGGGGAGCTGTTTTTT.

The DNA for the CDR3 is TGTGCCAGCAGCTTGTGGGCGGAATCCGAGCAGTACTTC. It translates to CASSLWAESEQYF. The rearrangement links TRBV11-2 to TRBJ2-7, with D unresolved. CDR1 is SGHAT and CDR2 is FQNNGV in the germline V gene. Trimming took off 3 bases at V and 6 bases at J, with 12 bases between the two ends. This CDR3 is built from 13 residues.

The chain uses TRBV6-5 and TRBJ2-1; the match to TRBD1 covers 9 bases. Trimming cost V 7 bases and J 2 bases; bases outside gene matches: 6. The length of the CDR3 is 15 residues. Germline CDR1 is MNHEY and CDR2 is SVGAGI. Here the CDR3 reads CASTKTGGPYNEQFF. The DNA of the CDR3 is TGTGCCAGCACCAAGACAGGGGGACCCTACAATGAGCAGTTCTTC.

V usage is TRBV4-2 and J usage is TRBJ2-7; the D gene is possibly TRBD1 (6 bases). The CDR3 is made up of 16 amino acids. The germline gives CDR1 LGHNA, CDR2 YNFKEQ. V dropped 1 base and J dropped 1 base, with 14 bases sitting between them. This CDR3 is CASSQARTARSYEQYF. CDR3 DNA: TGTGCCAGCAGCCAAGCCCGGACAGCGAGATCCTACGAGCAGTACTTC.

This clone has just one count. The rearrangement joins TRBV9 to TRBJ1-4, with 8 bases lining up with TRBD1. CDR1 is SGDLS and CDR2 is YYNGEE in the germline V gene. The CDR3 runs to 17 residues. Germline trimming cut 3 bases from V and 2 bases from J; bases unmatched to any gene: 9. The chain's CDR3 is CASSARPTGGTNEKLFF. The DNA for the CDR3 is TGTGCCAGCAGCGCTCGTCCTACAGGGGGGACTAATGAAAAACTGTTTTTT.

The chain employs TRBV5-1 and TRBJ2-1, with D possibly called TRBD1 or TRBD2 (6 bases each). The V and J ends lost 0 bases and 8 bases respectively, with 18 bases between them. Germline V gives CDR1 SGHRS, CDR2 YFSETQ. There are 16 residues in the CDR3. Here the CDR3 DNA reads TGCGCCAGCAGCTTGGTTGGGTCAGGGGAGGCCGATGAGCAGTTCTTC. Its protein product is CASSLVGSGEADEQFF.

The rearrangement joins TRBV27 to TRBJ1-5, with a tentative D call TRBD1 (5 bases). V gave up 5 bases and J gave up 0 bases, with 8 bases separating them. Germline CDR1 reads MNHEY; CDR2 reads SMNVEV (reference sequence). The CDR3 sequence is 14 residues long. This CDR3 reads CASSQQVSNQPQHF. The CDR3 nucleotides read TGTGCCAGCAGTCAACAGGTTAGCAATCAGCCCCAGCATTTT.

This rearrangement joins TRBV28 to TRBJ1-4, with 9 positions matching TRBD1. This CDR3 region has 19 residues. The junction had 18 bases not matched to a gene; V was cut back by 7 bases and J by 3 bases. Germline assignment: CDR1 MDHEN and CDR2 SYDVKM. CDR3 protein: CASIASWDREGWANEKLFF. The CDR3 DNA is TGTGCCAGCATCGCCAGTTGGGACAGGGAGGGCTGGGCTAATGAAAAACTGTTTTTT.

This sequence joins TRBV28 and TRBJ1-5; D may be TRBD1 (5 bases). Germline lookup yields CDR1 MDHEN and CDR2 SYDVKM. The CDR3 extends over 17 amino acids. With 3 bases removed from V and 1 base from J, the gap between germline ends came to 16 bases. CDR3 in DNA: TGTGCCAGCAGTTTCCCGCGGAGGGGTTCGAGCAATCAGCCCCAGCATTTT. Its translation is CASSFPRRGSSNQPQHF.

The V and J genes are TRBV27 and TRBJ2-5; 10 bases map to TRBD2. The CDR3 is 15 residues long. V lost 5 bases, J lost 7 bases, and 10 bases stayed unmatched. CDR1 and CDR2 from the germline V gene are MNHEY and SMNVEV (reference sequence). The CDR3 sequence is CASSRSSGSGGTQYF. The CDR3 coding sequence is TGTGCCAGCAGTCGATCTAGCGGGAGTGGGGGGACCCAGTACTTC.

The chain combines TRBV4-1 with TRBJ2-7; tentatively, D is TRBD1 (5 bases). V dropped 0 bases and J dropped 2 bases, with 14 bases sitting between them. The CDR3 loop spans 16 amino acids. The germline CDR1 and CDR2 sequences are MGHRA and YSYEKL. The CDR3 here is CASSQEYRQGTYEQYF. The CDR3, as DNA: TGCGCCAGCAGCCAAGAATATCGCCAGGGTACCTACGAGCAGTACTTC.

CDR3 bases: TGTGCCAGTCCGGGGGTCCCGGAGGCAGATACGCAGTATTTT. Amino acids: CASPGVPEADTQYF. The chain is built from TRBV2 and TRBJ2-3; D is perhaps TRBD2 (6 bases). The CDR3 has 14 amino acids. Germline assignment: CDR1 SNHLY and CDR2 FYNNEI. V shed 9 bases and J shed 4 bases, with 17 bases lying between them.